This T cell receptor beta chain is from a study of blood T cell repertoires in COVID-19. Whole-study context: The United States, Italy and Spain were the sources of the acute and convalescent COVID-19 samples.

Original processing methods: It was from reference gene primer amplification that nucleated cell counts were estimated. Profiling relied on immunoSEQ multiplex PCR, and the TCRdb table lists in-frame clones only, not all of them. V, J and clone size reflect that table, while D and trimming were determined from the DNA. The repertoire holds about 270,000 clones, with 87% as singletons. Per the germline V gene, CDR1 is SGHNT and CDR2 is YYREEE (reference sequence). V was trimmed by 10 bases and J by 0 bases, leaving 20 bases between them. The length of the CDR3 is 16 residues. The chain has TRBV5-4 and TRBJ1-5; no firm D call. The clonotype comes from a woman aged 50 to 60 with acute or convalescent COVID-19. The sample comprised peripheral blood. CDR3 protein: CAYRSGLLNSNQPQHF. The CDR3 DNA is TGTGCCTACCGCAGCGGCCTTCTCAATAGCAATCAGCCCCAGCATTTT. Complete variable domain (other parts from reference TRBV5-4 and TRBJ1-5): ETGVTQSPTHLIKTRGQQVTLRCSSQSGHNTVSWYQQALGQGPQFIFQYYREEENGRGNFPPRFSGLQFPNYSSELNVNALELDDSALYLCAYRSGLLNSNQPQHFGDGTRLSIL.